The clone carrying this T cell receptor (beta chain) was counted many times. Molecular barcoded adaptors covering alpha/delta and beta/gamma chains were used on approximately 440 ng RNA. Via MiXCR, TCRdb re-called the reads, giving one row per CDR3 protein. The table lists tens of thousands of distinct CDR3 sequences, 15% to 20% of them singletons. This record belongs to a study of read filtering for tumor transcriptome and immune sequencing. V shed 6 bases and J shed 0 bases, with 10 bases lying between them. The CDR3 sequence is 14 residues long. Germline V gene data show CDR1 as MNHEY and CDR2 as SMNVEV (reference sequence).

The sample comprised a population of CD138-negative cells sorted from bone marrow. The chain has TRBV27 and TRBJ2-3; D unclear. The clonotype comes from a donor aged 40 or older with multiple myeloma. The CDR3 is CASRRPISTDTQYF. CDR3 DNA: TGTGCCAGCAGGAGACCCATTAGCACAGATACGCAGTATTTT.